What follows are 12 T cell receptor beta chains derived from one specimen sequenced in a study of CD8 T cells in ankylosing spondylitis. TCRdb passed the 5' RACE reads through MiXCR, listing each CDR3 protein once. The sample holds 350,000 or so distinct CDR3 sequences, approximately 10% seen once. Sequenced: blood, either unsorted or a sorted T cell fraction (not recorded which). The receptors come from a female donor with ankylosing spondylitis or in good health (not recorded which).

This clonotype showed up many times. The CDR3 here is CASSLDGQINGYTF. As DNA, the CDR3 is TGTGCCAGCAGCTTAGACGGACAAATAAATGGCTACACCTTC. This chain joins TRBV7-2 and TRBJ1-2; D perhaps matches TRBD1 (5 bases). Germline V lookup: CDR1 SGHTA, CDR2 FQGNSA. V lost 1 base to trimming and J lost 6 bases, with 12 bases between them. This CDR3 has 14 residues.

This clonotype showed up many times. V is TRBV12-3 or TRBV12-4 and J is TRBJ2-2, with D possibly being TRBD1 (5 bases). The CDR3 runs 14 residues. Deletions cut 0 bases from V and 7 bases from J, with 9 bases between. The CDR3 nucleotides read TGTGCCAGCAGTTTAGCGCCAGGGATCGGGGAGCTGTTTTTT. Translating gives CASSLAPGIGELFF.

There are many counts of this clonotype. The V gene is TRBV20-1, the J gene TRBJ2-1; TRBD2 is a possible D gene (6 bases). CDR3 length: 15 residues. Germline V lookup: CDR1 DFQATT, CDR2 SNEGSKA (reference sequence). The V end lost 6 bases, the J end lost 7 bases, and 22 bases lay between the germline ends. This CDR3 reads CSAQSEGLSFNEQFF. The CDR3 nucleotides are TGCAGTGCGCAGTCCGAGGGACTCTCCTTTAATGAGCAGTTCTTC.

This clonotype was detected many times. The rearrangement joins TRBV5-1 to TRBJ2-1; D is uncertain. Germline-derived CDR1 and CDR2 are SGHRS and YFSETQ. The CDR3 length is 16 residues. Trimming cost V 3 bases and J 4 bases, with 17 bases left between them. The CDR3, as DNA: TGCGCCAGCAGCTCATCAGCTGGTGGCGGATACAATGAGCAGTTCTTC. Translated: CASSSSAGGGYNEQFF.

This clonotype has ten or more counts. CDR3 loop: CASSLYLAVVTDTQYF. CDR3 DNA: TGTGCCAGCAGCTTATATCTAGCGGTTGTCACAGATACGCAGTATTTT. The gene calls are TRBV11-2 and TRBJ2-3; 7 bases line up with TRBD2. The V and J ends lost 2 bases and 2 bases, in that order; junction bases with no gene match: 7. This CDR3 comprises 16 residues. Germline-derived CDR1 and CDR2 are SGHAT and FQNNGV.

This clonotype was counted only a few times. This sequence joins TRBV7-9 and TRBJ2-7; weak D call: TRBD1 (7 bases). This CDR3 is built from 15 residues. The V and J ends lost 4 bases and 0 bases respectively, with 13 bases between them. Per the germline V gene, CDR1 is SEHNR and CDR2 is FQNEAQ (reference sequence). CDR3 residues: CASSSQGGSSYEQYF. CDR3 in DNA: TGTGCCAGCAGCTCCCAGGGGGGCAGCTCCTACGAGCAGTACTTC.

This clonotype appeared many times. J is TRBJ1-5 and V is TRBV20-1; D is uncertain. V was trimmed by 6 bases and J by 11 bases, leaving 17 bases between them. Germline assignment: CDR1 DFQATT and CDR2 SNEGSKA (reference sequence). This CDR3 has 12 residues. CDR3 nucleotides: TGCAGTGCCTACCCGGACGGGGAGGCCCAGCATTTT. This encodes CSAYPDGEAQHF.

The CDR3 loop reads CASSIDLGAGLKLDTQYF. In nucleotides, the CDR3 is TGTGCCAGTAGTATAGATTTGGGAGCGGGACTGAAACTCGATACGCAGTATTTT. The chain combines TRBV19 with TRBJ2-3, with TRBD2 identical over 7 bases. The germline V gene has CDR1 LNHDA and CDR2 SQIVND (reference sequence). The CDR3 runs 18 residues. Trimming at V came to 0 bases and at J to 6 bases, leaving 15 bases not matched to a gene.

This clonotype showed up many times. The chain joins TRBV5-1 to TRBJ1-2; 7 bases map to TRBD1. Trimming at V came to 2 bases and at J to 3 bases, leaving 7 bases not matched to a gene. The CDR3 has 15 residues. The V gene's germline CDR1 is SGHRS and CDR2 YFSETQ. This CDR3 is CASSFRTGTDYGYTF. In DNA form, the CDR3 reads TGCGCCAGCAGCTTCCGTACCGGGACAGACTATGGCTACACCTTC.

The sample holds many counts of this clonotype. The DNA of the CDR3 is TGTGCCAGCAGTCTGAGTGGGGCTAATGAAAAACTGTTTTTT. Translating gives CASSLSGANEKLFF. J is TRBJ1-4 and V is TRBV12-3 or TRBV12-4; D is unclear. This CDR3 is built from 14 residues. Trimming took 5 bases from V and 3 from J, leaving 10 bases between them.

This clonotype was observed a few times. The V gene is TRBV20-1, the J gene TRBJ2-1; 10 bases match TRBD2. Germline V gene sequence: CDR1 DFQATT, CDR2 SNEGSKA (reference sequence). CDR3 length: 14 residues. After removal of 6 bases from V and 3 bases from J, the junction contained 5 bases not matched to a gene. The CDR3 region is CSATGLAYYNEQFF. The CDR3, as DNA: TGCAGTGCCACGGGACTAGCGTACTACAATGAGCAGTTCTTC.

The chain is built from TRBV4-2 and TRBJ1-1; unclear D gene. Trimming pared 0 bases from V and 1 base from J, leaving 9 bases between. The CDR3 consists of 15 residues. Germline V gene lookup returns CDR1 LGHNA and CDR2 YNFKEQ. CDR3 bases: TGTGCCAGCAGCCAAGACGAGGCTCCGAACACTGAAGCTTTCTTT. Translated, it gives CASSQDEAPNTEAFF.